This T cell receptor (beta chain) was recorded in a study of OX40 agonist ivuxolimab in advanced cancers. With respect to this clone: Its antigen remains unknown.

The CDR3 length is 15 residues. Germline-derived CDR1 and CDR2 are KGHSY and FQNENV. V dropped 2 bases and J dropped 6; count of bases not matched to a gene: 7. Overall study results and limits: Expanded clones tended on average to be more numerous among CD8+ T cells than CD4+. Both blood CD4+ and CD8+ T cells showed clonal growth by week 6 at 0.1 to 3.0 mg/kg.

Baseline was the first blood sampling point, followed by cycle 4 day 1 and cycle 7 day 1. Some clones are missing from TCRdb's copy, which holds only in-frame ones; the method was immunoSEQ multiplex PCR. This table holds some 82,000 clones, around nine tenths found once. The chain is built from TRBV16 and TRBJ2-1; 7 bases line up with TRBD2. The TCR originated in an adult with an advanced solid tumor such as melanoma, head and neck, liver or kidney cancer. The material sequenced was CD4+ or CD8+ T cells sorted from blood, taken in a trial of the OX40 agonist ivuxolimab. The CDR3 is CASSQEPGGFNEQFF. The CDR3 nucleotides are TGTGCCAGCAGCCAAGAACCGGGAGGCTTCAATGAGCAGTTCTTC. The whole variable domain, remainder taken from reference TRBV16 and TRBJ2-1, is GEEVAQTPKHLVRGEGQKAKLYCAPIKGHSYVFWYQQVLKNEFKFLISFQNENVFDETGMPKERFSAKCLPNSPCSLEIQATKLEDSAVYFCASSQEPGGFNEQFFGPGTRLTVL.